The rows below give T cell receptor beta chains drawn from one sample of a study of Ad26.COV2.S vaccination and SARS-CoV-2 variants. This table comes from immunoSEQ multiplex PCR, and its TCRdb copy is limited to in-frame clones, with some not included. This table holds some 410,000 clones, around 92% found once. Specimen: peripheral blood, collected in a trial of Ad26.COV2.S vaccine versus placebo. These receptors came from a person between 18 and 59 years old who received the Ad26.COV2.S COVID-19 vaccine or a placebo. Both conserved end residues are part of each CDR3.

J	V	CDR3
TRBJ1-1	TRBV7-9	CASSLVGGSTEAFF
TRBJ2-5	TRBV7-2	CASSLGAEMGGAQYF
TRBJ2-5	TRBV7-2	CASSLASAWETQYF
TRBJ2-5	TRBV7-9	CASSRGQETQYF
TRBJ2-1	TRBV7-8	CASSRSGGNYNEQFF
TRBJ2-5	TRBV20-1	CSASLYAETQYF
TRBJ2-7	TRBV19	CASSPTPGQGYEQYF
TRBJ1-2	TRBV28	CASSLGQGNGYTF
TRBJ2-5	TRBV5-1	CASSYGLAATQETQYF
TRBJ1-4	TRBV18	CASSRTGATNEKLFF
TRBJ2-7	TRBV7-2	CASSLEIVQETYEQYF
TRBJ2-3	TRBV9	CASSVLGLAGGHRDTQYF
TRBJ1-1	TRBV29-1	CSVLGTEAFF
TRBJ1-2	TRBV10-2	CASSERYYGYTF
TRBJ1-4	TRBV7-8	CASSLREKLFF
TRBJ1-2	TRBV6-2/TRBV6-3	CASSASENGYTF
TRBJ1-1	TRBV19	CASSRQGRFTEAFF
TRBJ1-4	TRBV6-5	CASSPGGRNEKLFF
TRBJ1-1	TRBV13	CASSLPRVTEAFF
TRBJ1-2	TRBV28	CASRTNGYTF
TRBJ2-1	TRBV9	CASSTPLSHSSYNEQFF
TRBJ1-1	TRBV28	CASSFSWEAFF
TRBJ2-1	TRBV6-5	CASTLDRAPYNEQFF
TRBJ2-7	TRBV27	CASSHNPRDRGSYEQYF
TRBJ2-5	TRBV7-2	CASSTRQGTPQETQYF
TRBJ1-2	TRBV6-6	CASSDPAGRGYGYTF
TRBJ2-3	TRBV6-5	CASSYGGAVDTQYF
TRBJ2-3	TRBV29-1	CSVTEGGVNTQYF
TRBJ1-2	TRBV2	CASRQTVLENGYTF
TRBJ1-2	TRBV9	CASSPRPGPLANYGYTF
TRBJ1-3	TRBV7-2	CASSLVGGNLGGNTIYF
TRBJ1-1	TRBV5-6	CASSLNRVLMNTEAFF
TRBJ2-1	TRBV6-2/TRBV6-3	CASSSLAGGPRDEQFF
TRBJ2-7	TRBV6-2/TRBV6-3	CASSYGSSPYVEQYF
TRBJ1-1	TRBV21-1	CASSKGRQGWNTEAFF
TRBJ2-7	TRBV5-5	CASSLVGGQRSYEQYF
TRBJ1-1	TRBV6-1	CASSDIMNTEAFF
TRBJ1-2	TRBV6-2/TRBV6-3	CASSEGNYGYTF
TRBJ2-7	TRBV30	CAWSVSRTGGYEQYF
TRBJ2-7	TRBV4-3	CASSQARDRHEQYF
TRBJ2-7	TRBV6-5	CASSYIAGGPYEQYF
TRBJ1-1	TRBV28	CASRGPGEPRDAFF
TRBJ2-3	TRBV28	CASTLGGVAGITDTQYF
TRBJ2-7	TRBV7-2	CASQIGASGSNYEQYF
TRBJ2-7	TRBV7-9	CASSQRQATGGREQYF
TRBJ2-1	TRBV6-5	CASTLGQTYNEQFF